This TCR beta chain appears in the sequencing data of a study of T cells expressing NK-cell markers (TCRdb year 2020). For the wider study: Fewer than ten donors provided sorted CD3+CD56+NKG2C+, CD3+CD56+NKG2C- and CD3+CD56-NKG2C+ T-cell subsets, whose TCR beta-chain repertoires were profiled. Illumina HiSeq 2000/2500, MiSeq or NextSeq was used to sequence libraries as 2 x 150 bp reads. Randomly selected healthy volunteers, three men and five women, were used as the eight sequenced donors. Of the eight sequenced donors, seven were found to be HCMV-seropositive and one was found to be HCMV-seronegative.

On this clonotype itself: Its target antigen remains unknown.

Study-level results and caveats: For over five donors, the dominant CD3+CD56+NKG2C+ clonotypes were among the top 10 CD8+ clonotypes and accounted for roughly 1.0-8% of CD8+ T cells. Whether the expanded NKG2C-expressing T cell clones were specific for HCMV antigens was left unclear. Those dominant clonotypes were again the most abundant among CD3+CD56-NKG2C+ cells in a few donors, at 28.3-60.1%.

CDR1 and CDR2, per the germline V gene, are SGHAT and FQNNGV. Measured from the cysteine to the phenylalanine, the CDR3 is 14 residues long. No DNA is listed. A commercial ELISA kit detecting HCMV-specific IgG in serum was used to determine HCMV serostatus. Peripheral blood mononuclear cells were isolated from blood by Ficoll density gradient centrifugation. For sequencing, an Illumina HiSeq 2000 was employed. 5'RACE template switching, by which a universal primer site and unique molecular identifiers were added, was used to make TCR beta cDNA libraries. cDNA synthesis was primed from the TCR beta constant segment, followed by two successive PCR amplification steps. The published analysis was carried out like this. MIGEC was used to demultiplex reads and group the reads by UMI, and MiTCR was used to assemble and quantify clonotypes. To exclude erroneous sequences, any TCR cDNA sequence not supported by at least two reads was discarded. Downstream repertoire analysis used the tcR package, and clonotypes were matched across fractions by CDR3 nucleotide sequence plus V segment. Antigen specificity was annotated against VDJdb with VDJmatch, allowing one amino acid substitution in CDR3. Following TCRdb reprocessing, every CDR3 protein sequence forms one entry, and DNA is not provided. TCRdb's processing, not the authors' own work, is the source of the V and J calls. The sample table gives 300,000 to 500,000 distinct CDR3 sequences. The top ten clones comprise about 10% of the sample.

The sample taken for sequencing was blood T cells: a sorted CD56 or NKG2C T cell subset, CD4+ or CD8+ T cells, or bulk PBMC T cells (not recorded which). The chain couples TRBV11-2 to TRBJ1-6. This clonotype was obtained from a woman in her forties or fifties in good health. Donor details come from another sample of the same person, matched by shared clones. The CDR3 reads CASSRNTGDSPLHF.